Only a few counts were recorded for the clone carrying this TCR beta chain. Its antigen is currently unknown. Staff drew approximately 9.7 milliliters of peripheral blood from each donor. This sample stems from a study of blood T cells in healthy people across ages. General study results and limits: In these data, TCR beta diversity tracked strongly with naive T cell percentage.

With a J-beta primer mix and a sample-barcoded 5' primer, a second PCR ran about 7 to 11 cycles. Tags on each cDNA molecule came from a template-switch adaptor with 12 random nucleotides. TCRdb reprocessed the 5' RACE reads with MiXCR, giving one entry per CDR3 protein. The top ten clones hold around 18% of a sample with about 800,000 distinct CDR3 sequences, about 46% of them seen once. Per germline, CDR1 SGHRS and CDR2 YFSETQ. V gave up 0 bases and J gave up 3 bases, with 6 bases separating them. The CDR3 extends over 13 amino acids. The chain carries TRBV5-1 and TRBJ1-2; a possible D gene is TRBD1 (5 bases). This TCR was sampled from a man older than 75 in good health. The specimen sequenced was blood. The CDR3: CASSLGQYYGYTF. The CDR3 DNA is TGCGCCAGCAGCTTGGGACAGTACTATGGCTACACCTTC. The full variable domain, completed using reference TRBV5-1 and TRBJ1-2, is KAGVTQTPRYLIKTRGQQVTLSCSPISGHRSVSWYQQTPGQGLQFLFEYFSETQRNKGNFPGRFSGRQFSNSRSEMNVSTLELGDSALYLCASSLGQYYGYTFGSGTRLTVV.